The present TCR beta chain was sequenced within a study of blood T cell repertoires in COVID-19 (dated by TCRdb to the early 2020s). Some background on the complete study: Samples covering the acute and convalescent phases of COVID-19 were provided by collaborators in the United States, Italy and Spain. The material from the prospective study consisted of cDNA or gDNA derived from T cells, B-cell-depleted T cells, or PBMCs. Deeply sampled blood TCRbeta repertoires from subjects exposed to, actively infected with, or recovered from COVID-19 were included in the dataset. The repertoires were released in a freely available public database intended as a resource for research on the immune response to SARS-CoV-2. Samples were obtained from the ongoing ImmuneRACE study (first 160 participants) and from roughly 1,300 subjects provided by 6 global collaborators. A de-identified subject ID, COVID-19 status, age in years and sex were almost always included in the sample metadata. Where available, HLA class I and class II types were taken from metadata supplied by the sample provider and were not determined by assay-based typing.

Results and caveats for the whole study, not just this receptor: Clinical and demographic metadata were provided uncurated, with the amount varying by source and participant.

Worth noting for this clone: Its cognate antigen has yet to be identified. Base qualities are not at hand, and no much larger clone is one base apart.

TCRbeta CDR3 regions were amplified from genomic DNA by means of the immunoSEQ Assay, a bias-controlled multiplex PCR. Concerning the study's data processing: The number of nucleated cells in each sample was estimated from the amplification of reference gene primers within the assay. Sequence reads were collapsed and filtered to measure the absolute abundance of every unique TCRbeta CDR3 rearrangement. For each sample, productive Simpson clonality was calculated by taking the square root of Simpson's diversity index across productive rearrangements. What TCRdb holds here is the immuneACCESS table cut down to in-frame rearrangements. Part of the clones is not present; checked against another copy, under half of the missing clones reflect an unresolved V gene, and the others are unexplained. Clone size and the V and J calls come from that table; the DNA yielded D and trimming. The sample includes roughly 260,000 clones, with approximately 90% observed a single time. The top ten constitute roughly 3.9% of the sample.

V and J lose 0 bases and 7 bases, and a span of 10 bases separates them. From cysteine to phenylalanine, the CDR3 is 13 amino acids long. Left in the record is the CDR3 DNA by itself, 39 bases read in frame from the first base. Reading the germline V gene (reference sequence) gives CDR1 SGHNT and CDR2 YYREEE. The collaborating institutions used their own protocols to collect whole blood in K2EDTA tubes. Collaborator samples were shipped for TCRbeta analysis as frozen whole blood, isolated PBMCs, or DNA extracted from either sample type. The chain joins TRBV5-4 to TRBJ1-1, with no confidently assigned D gene. This TCR was recovered from a woman aged 40 to 50 with acute or convalescent COVID-19. The sequenced material came from peripheral blood. Here is the DNA: TGTGCCAGCAGCTTGGCATTCTCCGGTGAAGCTTTCTTT. The resulting protein is CASSLAFSGEAFF.